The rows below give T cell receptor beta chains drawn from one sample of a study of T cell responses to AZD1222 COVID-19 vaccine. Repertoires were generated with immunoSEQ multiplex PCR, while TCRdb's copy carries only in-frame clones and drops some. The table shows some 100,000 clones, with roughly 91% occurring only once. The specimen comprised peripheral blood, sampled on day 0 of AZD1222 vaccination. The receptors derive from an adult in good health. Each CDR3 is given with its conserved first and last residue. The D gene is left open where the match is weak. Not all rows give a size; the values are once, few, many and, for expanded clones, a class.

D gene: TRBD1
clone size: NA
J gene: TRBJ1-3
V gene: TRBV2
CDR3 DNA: TGTGCCAGCATACCCGGACAGGTTGGAAACACCATATATTTT
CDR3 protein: CASIPGQVGNTIYF

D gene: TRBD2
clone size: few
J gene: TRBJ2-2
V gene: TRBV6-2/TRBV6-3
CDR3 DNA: TGTGCCAGCAGCCCTGCTTCGAGGTCTCGGGAGGGGAACACCGGGGAGCTGTTTTTT
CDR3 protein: CASSPASRSREGNTGELFF

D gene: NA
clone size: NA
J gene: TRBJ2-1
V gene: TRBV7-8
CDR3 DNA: TGTGCCAGCAGCTTAGTACAGAATGAGCAGTTCTTC
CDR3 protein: CASSLVQNEQFF

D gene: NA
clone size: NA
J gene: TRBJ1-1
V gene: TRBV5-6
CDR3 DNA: TGTGCCAGCAGCTACCTGACAGATGAAGCTTTCTTT
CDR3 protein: CASSYLTDEAFF

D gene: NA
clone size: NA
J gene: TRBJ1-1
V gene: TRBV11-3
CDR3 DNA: TGTGCCAGGAACACTGAAGCTTTCTTT
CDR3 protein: CARNTEAFF

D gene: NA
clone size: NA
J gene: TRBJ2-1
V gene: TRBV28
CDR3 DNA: TGTGCCAGCACGTCCCAGGGGTCATACAATGAGCAGTTCTTC
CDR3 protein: CASTSQGSYNEQFF

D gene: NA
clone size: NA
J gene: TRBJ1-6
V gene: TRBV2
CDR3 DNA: TGTGCCAGCAGTCAGCAGGGGACCTCACCCCTCCACTTT
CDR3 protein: CASSQQGTSPLHF

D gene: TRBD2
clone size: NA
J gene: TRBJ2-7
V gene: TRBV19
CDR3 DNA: TGTGCCAGTAGTAGACTAGCGGGAGCATCCCACGAGCAGTACTTC
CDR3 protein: CASSRLAGASHEQYF

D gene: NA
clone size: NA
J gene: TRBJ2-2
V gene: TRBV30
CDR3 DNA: TGTGCCTGGAGTGTCCAGGAAGGTGACACCGGGGAGCTGTTTTTT
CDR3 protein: CAWSVQEGDTGELFF

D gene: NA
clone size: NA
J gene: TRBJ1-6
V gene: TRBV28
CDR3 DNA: TGTGCCAGCAGTTCCTTTTTCAGCTCCTATAATTCACCCCTCCACTTT
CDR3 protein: CASSSFFSSYNSPLHF

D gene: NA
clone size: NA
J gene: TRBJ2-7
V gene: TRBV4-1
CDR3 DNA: TGCGCCAGCAGCCAAGGATCCCAGCGGAAGTCCTACGAGCAGTACTTC
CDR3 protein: CASSQGSQRKSYEQYF

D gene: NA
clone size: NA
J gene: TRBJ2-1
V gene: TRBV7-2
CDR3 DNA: TGTGCCAGCAGCTATCGTAGCGGCAATGAGCAGTTCTTC
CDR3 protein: CASSYRSGNEQFF

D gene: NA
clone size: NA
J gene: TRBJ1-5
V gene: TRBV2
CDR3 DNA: TGTGCCAGCAGTGGATCAGGGAGTCAGCCCCAGCATTTT
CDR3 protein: CASSGSGSQPQHF